A selection of T cell receptor beta chains follows, all from one sample in a study of tumor-infiltrating lymphocytes in primary liver carcinoma. In TCRdb, the multiplex PCR reads were re-called with MiXCR into one record per CDR3 protein. The sample consists of about 100,000 distinct CDR3 sequences, more than 65% of them appearing once. Sequenced sample: liver tumor tissue from sampling region 2. Receptor source: a woman aged 55-69 years with primary liver carcinoma and hepatitis B virus infection. The CDR3 runs from the conserved cysteine through the conserved F or W. A D gene is named only where the DNA matches it firmly. Where a row states a size, it is once, few, many or the class of an expanded clone; other rows omit it.

V,size,D,J,DNA,CDR3
TRBV28,.,.,TRBJ1-5,TGTACCAGCAGTTTATTCGGAAGCAATCAGCCCCAGCATTTT,CTSSLFGSNQPQHF
TRBV5-8,.,.,TRBJ2-5,TGTGCCAGCAGCTCCCGAACAAGGGGCGATGAGACCCAGTACTTC,CASSSRTRGDETQYF
TRBV2,.,TRBD2,TRBJ2-1,TGTGCCAGCAGGTGTGGGAGCGGGAGTTTCCATGAGCAGTTCTTC,CASRCGSGSFHEQFF
TRBV4-1,many,.,TRBJ2-5,TGCGCCAGCAGCCAAGACCCAGCAGGCCAAGAGACCCAGTACTTC,CASSQDPAGQETQYF
TRBV10-3,.,.,TRBJ1-5,TGTGCCATTAGTGAGTCTCGGGGGGCTGGCAATCAGCCCCAGCATTTT,CAISESRGAGNQPQHF
TRBV4-1,.,.,TRBJ1-5,TGCGCCAGCAGCCAAGTGTACGCCCAGAATCAGCACCAGCATTTT,CASSQVYAQNQHQHF
TRBV20-1,few,.,TRBJ1-2,TGCAGTGCTAGAGAATTACAGGGTTCTGGCTACACCTTC,CSARELQGSGYTF
TRBV10-3,.,.,TRBJ2-1,TGTGCCATCAGTACGACATGGTCCTACAATGGGCAGTTCTTC,CAISTTWSYNGQFF
TRBV10-3,.,.,TRBJ2-2,TGTGACATCAGGGGACCGGAAACGAACACCGGGGAGCTGTTTTTT,CDIRGPETNTGELFF
TRBV11-2,.,.,TRBJ2-3,TGTGCCAGCAGTCATATAGCGGAGGCGAGAGGCACAGATACGCAGTATTTT,CASSHIAEARGTDTQYF
TRBV12-3/TRBV12-4,.,TRBD2,TRBJ2-3,TGTGCCAGCAGTGACGGGACTAGCGTTGAAGATACGCAGTATTTC,CASSDGTSVEDTQYF
TRBV30,.,.,TRBJ2-1,TGTGCCTGGAGTGTACGGAGGGCCGGTTACAATGAGCAGTTCTTC,CAWSVRRAGYNEQFF
TRBV28,.,.,TRBJ1-6,TGTGCCAACAGCAGACCGAATTCACCCCTCCACTTT,CANSRPNSPLHF
TRBV5-1,many,.,TRBJ2-1,TGCGCCAGCAGCTTGGGACTGACTGGAAATGAGCAGTTCTTC,CASSLGLTGNEQFF
TRBV7-3,many,TRBD1,TRBJ1-1,TGTGCCAGCAGCGTAGACAGGGGTAACACTGAAGCTTTCTTT,CASSVDRGNTEAFF
TRBV11-2,.,.,TRBJ2-4,TGTACTAGGAGCTTGGCGGGACCGAAAAACATTCAGTACTTC,CTRSLAGPKNIQYF
TRBV12-3/TRBV12-4,.,.,TRBJ2-3,TGTGCCAGCAGTTTATCGCGCGGTGTGATTATGCAGTATTTT,CASSLSRGVIMQYF
TRBV6-6,.,.,TRBJ1-5,TGCGCCAGCAGTTACGCGTTGAGTCAGCCCCAGCATTTT,CASSYALSQPQHF
TRBV11-2,medium-sized,.,TRBJ1-2,TGTGCCAGCAGCTTAGATCCGGGAGCAATCTATGGCTACACCTTC,CASSLDPGAIYGYTF
TRBV21-1,.,.,TRBJ2-2,TGTGCCAGCAGCAAAGCATGGCCAGGGATTAGGCGGGAGTTGTTTTTT,CASSKAWPGIRRELFF
TRBV4-1,many,TRBD1,TRBJ1-1,TGCGCCAGCCGAACCGAGGACAGGGTCGCTGAAGCTTTCTTT,CASRTEDRVAEAFF
TRBV28,few,TRBD1,TRBJ2-7,TGTGCCAGCATGGGACAGGGGGACTACGAGCAGTACTTC,CASMGQGDYEQYF
TRBV10-2,.,TRBD2,TRBJ2-7,TGCGCCAGCAGTGAGTATAGCGGGAGCTACGAGGAGTACTTC,CASSEYSGSYEEYF
TRBV11-2,.,.,TRBJ1-2,TGTGCCAGCCGCTTAGGGGACAACTTCTATGGCTACATCTTC,CASRLGDNFYGYIF
TRBV29-1,.,TRBD2,TRBJ2-7,TGCAGCGTTGACGCGGGGGGACGATCTAGCGAGCAGTACTTT,CSVDAGGRSSEQYF
TRBV10-2,.,.,TRBJ2-7,TGCGCCAGCAGTCTCGGCTTCGACAGCTACGAGCAGTACTTC,CASSLGFDSYEQYF
TRBV28,many,.,TRBJ2-3,TGTGCCAGCAGTATCGGCGCGGGTACCCATACGCAGTATTTT,CASSIGAGTHTQYF
TRBV29-1,many,.,TRBJ2-5,TGCAGCGCTGAAGAGACAGGGCGGGGAGAGACCCAGTACTTC,CSAEETGRGETQYF
TRBV11-2,.,.,TRBJ2-5,TGTGCCAGAAGCTTGCGGCTAGCAGAGAACCAAGAGACCCAGTACTTC,CARSLRLAENQETQYF
TRBV29-1,many,TRBD2,TRBJ2-3,TGCAGCGTTGTTGGCGGGAGGGGTGCAGATACGCAGTATTTT,CSVVGGRGADTQYF
TRBV18,.,.,TRBJ2-5,TGTGCCAGCTCATCTAAAGAGACCCAGTACTTC,CASSSKETQYF
TRBV4-1,.,.,TRBJ1-1,TGCCCCAGCAGCCATGGACCCGAATCCGAAGCTTTCTTT,CPSSHGPESEAFF
TRBV4-2,.,.,TRBJ2-3,TGTGCCAGCAGCCCGGGTCGCACAGATATGCAGTATTTT,CASSPGRTDMQYF
TRBV6-2/TRBV6-3,.,TRBD1,TRBJ1-1,TGTGCCAGCAGTCCCTGGGACAGAGGGTTCACTGACGCTTTCTTT,CASSPWDRGFTDAFF
TRBV7-8,.,TRBD2,TRBJ2-1,TGTGCCAGTAGCTCCAGCGCTAGCGGGAGGGCGAATGAGCAGTTCTTC,CASSSSASGRANEQFF
TRBV25-1,few,.,TRBJ2-3,TGTGCCAGCAGTGAAGGGGGCGGGAGAGAGAGGGATACGCAGTATTTT,CASSEGGGRERDTQYF
TRBV11-1,.,.,TRBJ2-1,TGTGCCAGCAACCGCACTAGATCAGGCTCCTACGATGAGCAGTTCTTC,CASNRTRSGSYDEQFF
TRBV4-2,.,.,TRBJ2-1,TGTGCCAGCAGCCCTCGGGGCAGGGTCAATGAGCAGTCCTTC,CASSPRGRVNEQSF
TRBV6-1,.,.,TRBJ2-3,TGTGCCAGCAGTGACGGGGGCTCTCATACAGATACGCAGTATTTT,CASSDGGSHTDTQYF
TRBV29-1,.,.,TRBJ1-1,TGCAGCGTTGTTGGTGCACGACGTGGAGTTTTCGGGGGAAACACTGAAGCTTTATTT,CSVVGARRGVFGGNTEALF
TRBV7-9,.,TRBD2,TRBJ2-1,TGTGCCAGCAGCGACGCTGGACTAGCGAGAAATGAGCAGTTCTTC,CASSDAGLARNEQFF
TRBV4-1,many,.,TRBJ2-1,TGCGCCAGCAGCCACCACGGCCCCGAGCAGTTCTTC,CASSHHGPEQFF
TRBV4-2,few,TRBD2,TRBJ2-7,TGTGTCAGCAGCCAAGATTCAGCGGGAGGTTCCTACGAGCAGTGCTTC,CVSSQDSAGGSYEQCF
TRBV6-6,many,TRBD2,TRBJ2-7,TGTGCCAGCCGGACTAGCGGGAGGGCCAATAAATACGAGCAGTACTTC,CASRTSGRANKYEQYF
TRBV5-1,many,.,TRBJ1-1,TGCGCCAGCAGCTTTTCAGGGTTGGGCACTGAAGCTTTCTTT,CASSFSGLGTEAFF
TRBV5-1,.,.,TRBJ1-2,TGCGCCAGCAGCTTGGAAACAGGCTATGGCTACACCTTC,CASSLETGYGYTF
TRBV24-1,many,TRBD1,TRBJ2-6,TGTGCCACCAGTGAAAACGGACAGGGAAGAACTGGGGCCAACGTCCTGACTTTC,CATSENGQGRTGANVLTF